These 5 T cell receptor beta chains came from one sample sequenced in a study of blood T cell repertoires in COVID-19. Using immunoSEQ multiplex PCR, the repertoire was profiled, and TCRdb retains in-frame clones only, with some absent. The sample shows about 130,000 clones, about 86% of them seen only once. The sequenced sample consisted of PBMCs or T cells enriched from blood (not recorded which). These receptors were taken from a woman aged 45-65 years who had recovered from COVID-19.

CDR3 in DNA: TGTGCCAGTAGTATCCCTGATCGGGAAAAACTGTTTTTT. Its translation: CASSIPDREKLFF. J is TRBJ1-4 and V is TRBV19; the D is unclear. There are 13 residues in the CDR3. Germline V gene data show CDR1 as LNHDA and CDR2 as SQIVND (reference sequence). V lost 3 bases and J lost 8, with 10 bases in between.

This clone has only a few counts. The chain joins TRBV2 to TRBJ1-5, with TRBD1 as a possible D gene (6 bases). Germline V gene lookup returns CDR1 SNHLY and CDR2 FYNNEI. This CDR3 spans 17 amino acids. Between the trimmed V and J ends, which lost 6 bases and 2 bases, there was a span of 20 bases. The CDR3 DNA reads TGTGCCAGCAGCAAAGAACAGGGAGGGAGAGGCAATCAGCCCCAGCATTTT. Protein product: CASSKEQGGRGNQPQHF.

This chain joins TRBV5-8 and TRBJ2-7; 7 bases match TRBD1. The CDR3 totals 15 residues. The germline gives CDR1 SGHTS, CDR2 YDEGEE. V was pared by 6 bases and J by 0 bases, with 9 bases of the junction left unmatched. The CDR3 region has the DNA TGTGCCAGCATGACGGGACAGCTCCTCTCCTACGAGCAGTACTTC. This encodes CASMTGQLLSYEQYF.

The chain uses TRBV5-4 and TRBJ2-7; TRBD2 might be the D (6 bases). The CDR3 sequence is 12 residues long. V was cut by 6 bases and J by 6 bases, with 13 bases left in between. Germline V CDR1 and CDR2: SGHNT, YYREEE (reference sequence). DNA for the CDR3: TGTGCCAGCACCATGACGGGGGTCGAGCAGTACTTC. Translation: CASTMTGVEQYF.

The CDR3 nucleotides are TGTGCCACCAGCCAGGGGGCCCAAAATCAGCCCCAGCATTTT. Amino acids: CATSQGAQNQPQHF. The chain uses TRBV15 and TRBJ1-5, with 8 bases aligning to TRBD1. V shed 5 bases, J shed 4 bases, and the junction held 4 bases outside the gene matches. CDR3 length equals 14 residues. Looked up from germline, CDR1 is LNHNV and CDR2 is YYDKDF (reference sequence).